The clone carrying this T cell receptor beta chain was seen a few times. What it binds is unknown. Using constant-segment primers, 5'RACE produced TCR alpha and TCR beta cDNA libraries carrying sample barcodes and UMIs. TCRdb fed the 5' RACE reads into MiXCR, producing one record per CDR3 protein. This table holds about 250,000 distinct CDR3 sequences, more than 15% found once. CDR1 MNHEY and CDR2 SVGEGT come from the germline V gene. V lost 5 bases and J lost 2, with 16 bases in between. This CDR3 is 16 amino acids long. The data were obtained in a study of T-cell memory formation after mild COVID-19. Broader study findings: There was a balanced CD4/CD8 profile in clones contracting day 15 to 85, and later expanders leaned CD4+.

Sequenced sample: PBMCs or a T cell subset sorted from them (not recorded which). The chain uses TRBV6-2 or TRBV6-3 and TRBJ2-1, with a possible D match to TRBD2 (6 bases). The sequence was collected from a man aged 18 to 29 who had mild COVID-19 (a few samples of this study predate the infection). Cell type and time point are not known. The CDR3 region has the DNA TGTGCCAGCAGTGGAAACGCGGGGAAACCCTACAATGAGCAGTTCTTC. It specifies CASSGNAGKPYNEQFF.